This T cell receptor beta chain was sequenced for a study of OX40 agonist ivuxolimab in advanced cancers. TCRdb keeps only in-frame clones here, not all; method: immunoSEQ multiplex PCR. In the table there are more than 45,000 clones, roughly four fifths of which are singletons. Study-wide findings and caveats: At 0.1 to 3.0 mg/kg, CD4+ and CD8+ blood T cells expanded clonally by week 6.

In regard to this clone: The antigen remains unidentified.

The V gene end was trimmed by 1 base and the J gene end by 6 bases; junction bases not matched to a gene: 8. Looked up from germline, CDR1 is SSHAT and CDR2 is FNYEAQ (reference sequence). The CDR3 runs to 15 residues. The gene calls are TRBV7-7 and TRBJ2-7; the match to TRBD1 covers 8 bases. The sequence came from an adult with an advanced solid tumor such as melanoma, head and neck, liver or kidney cancer. Sequencing was performed on CD4+ or CD8+ T cells sorted from blood, taken in a trial of the OX40 agonist ivuxolimab. DNA of the CDR3: TGTGCCAGCAGCTTAGGGGGGACAGGTAGTGGCGAGCAGTACTTC. Residues: CASSLGGTGSGEQYF.